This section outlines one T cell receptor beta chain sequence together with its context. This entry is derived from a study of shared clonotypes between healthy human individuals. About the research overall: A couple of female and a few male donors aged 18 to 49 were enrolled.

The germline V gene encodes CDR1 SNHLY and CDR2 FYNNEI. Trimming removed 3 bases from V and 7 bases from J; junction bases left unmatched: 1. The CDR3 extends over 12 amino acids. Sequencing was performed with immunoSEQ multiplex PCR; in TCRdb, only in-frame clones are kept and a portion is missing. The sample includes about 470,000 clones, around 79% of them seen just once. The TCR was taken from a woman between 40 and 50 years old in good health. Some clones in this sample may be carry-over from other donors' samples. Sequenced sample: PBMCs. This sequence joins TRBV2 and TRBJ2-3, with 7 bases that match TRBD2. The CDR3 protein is CASSEREHTQYF. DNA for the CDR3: TGTGCCAGCAGTGAGCGGGAGCATACGCAGTATTTT.